This T cell receptor beta chain was sequenced during a study of blood T cell repertoires in COVID-19. Study overall: Collection of acute and convalescent COVID-19 samples took place in the United States, Italy and Spain. T cells, B-cell-depleted T cells, or PBMCs supplied cDNA or gDNA.

Germline CDR1 SGHTA, CDR2 FQGNSA. The V and J ends lost 1 base and 10 bases respectively, with 14 bases between them. This CDR3 region has 15 residues. Produced via immunoSEQ multiplex PCR; TCRdb's table is partial and in-frame only. The top ten hold 1.5% to 2% of the sample, which has about 330,000 clones, roughly 82% seen once. This clonotype was obtained from a woman aged 50 to 60 with acute or convalescent COVID-19. Material: peripheral blood. The chain links TRBV7-2 to TRBJ1-6; TRBD1 is a possible D gene (6 bases). Here the CDR3 DNA reads TGTGCCAGCAGCTTAGGGACAGCCGGAGGATCACCCCTCCACTTT. Translated: CASSLGTAGGSPLHF.